This TCR beta chain was identified in a study of response to subunit inactivated influenza vaccine. Overall study findings and caveats: Each seasonal influenza vaccination recruits few new T cells, the authors suggested.

A note on this clonotype: Antigen specificity is unknown.

V dropped 5 bases and J dropped 4 bases, with 9 bases sitting between them. CDR3 length: 11 amino acids. The germline V gene has CDR1 DFQATT and CDR2 SNEGSKA (reference sequence). From the RT-PCR reads, TCRdb called clonotypes with MiXCR, one entry per CDR3 protein. The sample records just over 300,000 distinct CDR3 sequences, approximately 20% being singletons. This clonotype was sampled from a man aged 50 to 69 who received an inactivated influenza vaccine. Sequencing was performed on PBMCs from blood, taken about 19 months after vaccination. V gene TRBV20-1 combines with J gene TRBJ2-7; no firm D call. The chain's CDR3 is CSAADLYEQYF. CDR3 bases: TGCAGTGCTGCAGACTTGTACGAGCAGTACTTC.